This T cell receptor (beta chain) is drawn from a study of blood T cell repertoires in COVID-19 (dated by TCRdb to about 2020). At the level of the whole study: Samples covering the acute and convalescent phases of COVID-19 were provided by collaborators in the United States, Italy and Spain. The dataset comprised deeply sampled blood TCRbeta repertoires from subjects exposed to, actively infected with, or recovered from COVID-19. The repertoires were made available in a free public database intended to serve as a resource for research on the immune response to SARS-CoV-2. The samples were drawn from two sources: the first 160 participants of the ongoing ImmuneRACE study, and fewer than 1,500 subjects contributed by 6 global collaborators. Where available, HLA class I and class II types were obtained from metadata supplied by the sample provider rather than from assay-based typing. Sample metadata almost always included a de-identified subject ID, COVID-19 status, age in years and sex. The prospective study material was composed of cDNA or gDNA derived from T cells, B-cell-depleted T cells, or PBMCs. Paper-wide results and their limitations: The quantity of clinical and demographic metadata differed by source and by participant and was supplied without curation.

TCRbeta CDR3 regions were amplified from genomic DNA by means of the immunoSEQ Assay, a bias-controlled multiplex PCR. The original pipeline was this. The number of nucleated cells in each sample was estimated from the amplification of reference gene primers within the assay. Sequence reads were collapsed and filtered to measure the absolute abundance of every unique TCRbeta CDR3 rearrangement. For each sample, productive Simpson clonality was calculated as the square root of Simpson's diversity index across productive rearrangements. TCRdb obtained this table from immuneACCESS and retained in-frame rearrangements with V and J assigned. These tables miss some clones; where compared with another copy, unresolved V genes account for less than half of the shortfall, and the remainder is unexplained. V, J and clone size reflect that table, while D and trimming were determined from the DNA. This sample has some 210,000 clones in its table, and about 81% of those were observed once. The ten most abundant clones make up around 9% of the sample.

CDR1 SGHNT and CDR2 YYREEE are derived from the germline V gene (reference sequence). V and J lose 0 bases and 3 bases, and a span of 7 bases separates them. Including cysteine and phenylalanine, the CDR3 has 13 amino acids. The entry retains the CDR3 DNA only, 39 bases that are in frame from base 1. This clone was observed a handful of times. Its antigen target is currently unknown. The sample holds no much larger clone one base away, and base qualities are not on file. In the prospective study, participants were about 18 to 100 years old, resided in about two dozen geographic areas of the United States, and were enrolled through a virtual design. Cohort assignment in the prospective study relied on participant-reported clinical history from a screening survey and a study questionnaire. ImmuneRACE Cohort 3 recovered participants were defined by two consecutive negative NP/OP PCR tests, healthcare professional clearance, or symptom resolution. Each participant in the prospective study had whole blood, serum and a nasopharyngeal or oropharyngeal swab collected by mobile phlebotomists. Participants in the prospective study had the option to provide additional blood draws and questionnaires over an approximately 2-month period. Before DNA extraction, blood samples from the prospective study were shipped at room temperature or frozen.

The TCR comes from a man in his forties or fifties who had recovered from COVID-19. Sequenced material: PBMCs or T cells enriched from blood (not recorded which). The rearrangement combines TRBV5-4 with TRBJ2-7; a tentative D match to TRBD2 spans 6 bases. This receptor has the CDR3 CASSLEGGYEQYF. The DNA reads as follows: TGTGCCAGCAGCTTGGAGGGAGGCTACGAGCAGTACTTC.